Shown below are 9 T cell receptor beta chains from a single sample sequenced in a study of cytomegalovirus exposure and HLA in healthy donors. Both 60 Vbeta primers and 13 Jbeta primers went into the PCR. This table comes from immunoSEQ multiplex PCR, and its TCRdb copy is limited to in-frame clones, with some not included. The profile shows about 59,000 clones, about 69% of them singletons. The sequenced sample consisted of PBMCs. The receptors stem from a man aged 25-40 years in good health and CMV-seropositive.

The chain employs TRBV6-5 and TRBJ1-2; 8 bases are a match to TRBD1. Germline CDR1 is MNHEY and CDR2 is SVGAGI. The CDR3 spans 15 residues. The ends lost 4 bases at V and 4 bases at J; junction bases unmatched: 8. CDR3 sequence: CASSSPRGLGYGYTF. DNA for the CDR3: TGTGCCAGCAGTTCCCCCAGGGGGCTTGGCTATGGCTACACCTTC.

This clone was seen once. The chain uses TRBV18 and TRBJ1-2; tentative D call: TRBD1 (5 bases). CDR1 is KGHSH, CDR2 LQKENI, per germline. V was shortened by 3 bases and J by 4 bases, with 15 bases between the two germline ends. This CDR3 region has 15 residues. CDR3 DNA: TGTGCCAGCTCACCGCGGGGGGACTCCCTCTATGGCTACACCTTC. This sequence encodes CASSPRGDSLYGYTF.

CDR3 amino acids: CASSYSIAGTQETQYF. CDR3 bases: TGTGCCAGCAGTTACTCTATAGCGGGGACCCAAGAGACCCAGTACTTC. This chain links TRBV6-5 with TRBJ2-5, with TRBD2 identical over 8 bases. The CDR3 totals 16 residues. The V and J ends lost 0 bases and 1 base, in that order; junction bases with no gene match: 4. From germline, CDR1 is MNHEY and CDR2 SVGAGI.

V is TRBV7-2 and J is TRBJ2-1, with 7 bases aligning to TRBD2. This CDR3 region has 16 residues. Per germline, CDR1 SGHTA and CDR2 FQGNSA. V dropped 5 bases and J dropped 5; count of bases not matched to a gene: 12. The CDR3 coding sequence is TGTGCCAGCAGCCCTATACGGGCTAGCGGCAACAATGAGCAGTTCTTC. It is translated as CASSPIRASGNNEQFF.

The rearrangement uses TRBV5-4 and TRBJ1-2, with TRBD1 as a possible D gene (5 bases). CDR3 length equals 13 residues. Germline CDR1 is SGHNT and CDR2 is YYREEE (reference sequence). Trimming stripped 0 bases from V and 4 bases from J, with 7 bases between. CDR3: CASSLDRIYGYTF. The CDR3 region has the DNA TGTGCCAGCAGCTTGGACAGGATCTATGGCTACACCTTC.

The chain has TRBV9 and TRBJ1-2, with D uncertain. V shed 6 bases and J shed 0 bases, with 12 bases lying between them. CDR1 and CDR2 (germline): SGDLS, YYNGEE. There are 14 residues in the CDR3. The CDR3, as DNA: TGTGCCAGCACCGCAGGAGGAGCTAACTATGGCTACACCTTC. This sequence encodes CASTAGGANYGYTF.

The chain couples TRBV18 to TRBJ1-5; TRBD1 aligns across 7 bases. Looked up from germline, CDR1 is KGHSH and CDR2 is LQKENI. V was pared by 6 bases and J by 0 bases, with 8 bases of the junction left unmatched. The CDR3 loop spans 16 amino acids. The CDR3 DNA is TGTGCCAGCTCGCCGGGGGACAGTATTAGCAATCAGCCCCAGCATTTT. Amino acids: CASSPGDSISNQPQHF.

V usage is TRBV7-9 and J usage is TRBJ2-7; perhaps TRBD1 as D (5 bases). This CDR3 comprises 12 residues. CDR1 and CDR2 from the germline V gene are SEHNR and FQNEAQ (reference sequence). The V end was cut by 5 bases, the J end by 6 bases, with 11 bases between. Here the CDR3 reads CASSPTGREQYF. The CDR3 coding sequence is TGTGCCAGCAGCCCCACAGGACGCGAGCAGTACTTC.

The chain uses TRBV28 and TRBJ1-1, with D perhaps matching TRBD1 (5 bases). CDR1 and CDR2 from the germline V gene are MDHEN and SYDVKM. This CDR3 has 15 residues. The V gene lost 3 bases and the J gene lost 5 bases, with 16 bases spanning the gap. CDR3 in DNA: TGTGCCAGCAGTTTGGGGACCGGGGGTTTGACTGAAGCTTTCTTT. Its translation is CASSLGTGGLTEAFF.